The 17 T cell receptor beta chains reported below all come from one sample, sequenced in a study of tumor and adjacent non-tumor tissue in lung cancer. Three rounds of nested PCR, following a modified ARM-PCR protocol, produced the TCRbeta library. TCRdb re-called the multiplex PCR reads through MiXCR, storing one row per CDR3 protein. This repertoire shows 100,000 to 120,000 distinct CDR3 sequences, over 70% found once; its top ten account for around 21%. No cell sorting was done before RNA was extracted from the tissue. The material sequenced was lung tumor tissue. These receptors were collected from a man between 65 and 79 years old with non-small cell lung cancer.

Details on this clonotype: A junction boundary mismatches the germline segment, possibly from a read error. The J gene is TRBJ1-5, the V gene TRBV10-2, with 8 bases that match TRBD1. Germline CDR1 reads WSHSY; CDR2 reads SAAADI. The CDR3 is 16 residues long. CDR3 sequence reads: CARKTDRGGSIQPQHF. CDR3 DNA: TGTGCCAGGAAGACCGACAGGGGTGGTAGCATTCAGCCCCAGCATTTT.

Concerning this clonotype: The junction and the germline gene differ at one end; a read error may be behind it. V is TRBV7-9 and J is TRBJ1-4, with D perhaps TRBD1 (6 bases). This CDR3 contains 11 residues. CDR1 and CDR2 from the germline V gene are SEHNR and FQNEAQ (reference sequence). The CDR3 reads CASSIPGPGAF. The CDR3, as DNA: TGTGCCAGCAGCATTCCAGGGCCAGGGGCGTTT.

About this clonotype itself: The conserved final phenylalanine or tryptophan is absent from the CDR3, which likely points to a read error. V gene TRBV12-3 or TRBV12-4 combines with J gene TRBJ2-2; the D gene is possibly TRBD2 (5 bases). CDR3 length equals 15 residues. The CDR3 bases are TGTGCCAGCAGCCCCCAACATGGGAACGCCGGGGAACTGTTTTCT. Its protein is CASSPQHGNAGELFS.

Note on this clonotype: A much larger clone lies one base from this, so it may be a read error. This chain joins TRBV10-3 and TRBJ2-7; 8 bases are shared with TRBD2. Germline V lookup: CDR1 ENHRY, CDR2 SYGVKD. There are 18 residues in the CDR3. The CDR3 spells CAISGLEGAGDPPYDQYF. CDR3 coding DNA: TGTGCCATCAGTGGCTTGGAGGGAGCGGGGGATCCACCTTACGATCAGTACTTC.

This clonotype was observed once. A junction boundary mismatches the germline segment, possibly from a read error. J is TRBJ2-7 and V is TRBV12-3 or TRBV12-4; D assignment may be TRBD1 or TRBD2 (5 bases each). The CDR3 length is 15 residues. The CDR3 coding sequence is TGTGTCAGCAGTATCCGGGACCCCTTCCCAAGGGAGCAGTACTTC. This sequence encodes CVSSIRDPFPREQYF.

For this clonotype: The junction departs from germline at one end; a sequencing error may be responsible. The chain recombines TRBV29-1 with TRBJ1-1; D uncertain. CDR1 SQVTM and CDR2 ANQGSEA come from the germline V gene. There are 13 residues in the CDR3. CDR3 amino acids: CSVAPWVNTEAFF. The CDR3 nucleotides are TGCAGCGTGGCACCGTGGGTGAACACTGAAGCTTTCTTC.

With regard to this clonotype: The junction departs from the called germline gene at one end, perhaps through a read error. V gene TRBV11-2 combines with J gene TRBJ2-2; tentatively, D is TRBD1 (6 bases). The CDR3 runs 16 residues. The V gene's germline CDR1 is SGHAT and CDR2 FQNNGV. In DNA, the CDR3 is TGTTCCAGCAGCTTAGTGGGCACAGGGATTGCCGGGGAACTGTTTTTT. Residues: CSSSLVGTGIAGELFF.

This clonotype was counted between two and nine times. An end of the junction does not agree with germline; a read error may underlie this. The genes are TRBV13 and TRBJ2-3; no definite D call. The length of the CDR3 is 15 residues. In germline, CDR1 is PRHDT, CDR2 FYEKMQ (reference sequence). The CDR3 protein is CASSPTLDLADTQYF. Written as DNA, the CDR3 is TGTGCCAGCAGCCCAACCCTGGACCTCGCGGATACGCAATATTTT.

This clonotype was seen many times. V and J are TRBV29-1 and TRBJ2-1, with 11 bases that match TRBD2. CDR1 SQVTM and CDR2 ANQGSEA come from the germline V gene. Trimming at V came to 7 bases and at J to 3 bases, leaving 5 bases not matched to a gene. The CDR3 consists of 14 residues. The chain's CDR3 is CSGRLAGFYNEQFF. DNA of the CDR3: TGCAGCGGTAGACTAGCGGGGTTCTACAATGAGCAGTTCTTC.

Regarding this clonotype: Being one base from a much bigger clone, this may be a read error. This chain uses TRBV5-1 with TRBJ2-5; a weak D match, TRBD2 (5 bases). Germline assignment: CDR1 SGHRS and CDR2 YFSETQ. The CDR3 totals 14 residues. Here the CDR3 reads CDSSLTIAIETQYF. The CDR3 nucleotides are TGCGACAGCAGCTTGACGATAGCGATTGAGACCCAGTACTTC. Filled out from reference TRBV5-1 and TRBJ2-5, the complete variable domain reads KAGVTQTPRYLIKTRGQQVTLSCSPISGHRSVSWYQQTPGQGLQFLFEYFSETQRNKGNFPGRFSGRQFSNSRSEMNVSTLELGDSALYLCDSSLTIAIETQYFGPGTRLLVL.

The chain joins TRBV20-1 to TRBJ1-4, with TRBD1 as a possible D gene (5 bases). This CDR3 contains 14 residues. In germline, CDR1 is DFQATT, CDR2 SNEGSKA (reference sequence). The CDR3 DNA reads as TGCAGAGCTGCATGGAAAGGGGATATTGAAAAACTGTTTTTT. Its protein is CRAAWKGDIEKLFF.

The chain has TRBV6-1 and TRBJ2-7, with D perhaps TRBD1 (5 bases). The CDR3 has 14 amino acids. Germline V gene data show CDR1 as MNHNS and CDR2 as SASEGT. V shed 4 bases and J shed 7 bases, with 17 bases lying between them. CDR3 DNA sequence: TGTGCCAGCAGTGTAGCACAGGAAAAAAGGGAGCAGTACTTC. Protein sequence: CASSVAQEKREQYF.

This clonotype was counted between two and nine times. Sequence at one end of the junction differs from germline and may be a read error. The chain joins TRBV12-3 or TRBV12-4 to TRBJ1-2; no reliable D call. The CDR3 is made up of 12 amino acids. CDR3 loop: CVSSYGFYGYTF. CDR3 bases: TGTGTCAGTAGTTATGGGTTCTATGGCTACACGTTC.

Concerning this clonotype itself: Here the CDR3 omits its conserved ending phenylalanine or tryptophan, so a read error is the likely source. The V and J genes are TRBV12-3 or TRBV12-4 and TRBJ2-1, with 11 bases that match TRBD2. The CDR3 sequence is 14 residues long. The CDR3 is CASCLAGGSDEQFI. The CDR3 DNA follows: TGTGCTAGCTGTCTAGCGGGGGGCTCGGATGAGCAGTTCATC.

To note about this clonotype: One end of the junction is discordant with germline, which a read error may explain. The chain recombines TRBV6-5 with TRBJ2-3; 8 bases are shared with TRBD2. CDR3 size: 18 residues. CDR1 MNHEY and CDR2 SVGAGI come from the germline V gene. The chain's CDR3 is CASSYLESMCGGTRYAVF. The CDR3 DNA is TGTGCCAGCAGTTACTTGGAATCCATGTGCGGGGGGACGAGATACGCGGTATTT.

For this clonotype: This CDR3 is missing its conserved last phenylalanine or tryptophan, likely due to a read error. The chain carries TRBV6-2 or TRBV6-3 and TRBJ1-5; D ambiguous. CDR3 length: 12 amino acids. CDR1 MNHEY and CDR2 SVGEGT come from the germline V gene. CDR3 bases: TGTGCCAGCAGTTATCAGCCTCAGCTCCAGCATTAT. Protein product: CASSYQPQLQHY.

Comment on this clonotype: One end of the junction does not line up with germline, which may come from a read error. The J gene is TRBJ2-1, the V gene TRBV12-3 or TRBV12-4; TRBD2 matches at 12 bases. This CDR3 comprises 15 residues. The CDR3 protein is CTSRTSGTFYNEQLF. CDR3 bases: TGTACCAGCAGGACTAGCGGGACGTTCTACAATGAGCAGCTCTTC.